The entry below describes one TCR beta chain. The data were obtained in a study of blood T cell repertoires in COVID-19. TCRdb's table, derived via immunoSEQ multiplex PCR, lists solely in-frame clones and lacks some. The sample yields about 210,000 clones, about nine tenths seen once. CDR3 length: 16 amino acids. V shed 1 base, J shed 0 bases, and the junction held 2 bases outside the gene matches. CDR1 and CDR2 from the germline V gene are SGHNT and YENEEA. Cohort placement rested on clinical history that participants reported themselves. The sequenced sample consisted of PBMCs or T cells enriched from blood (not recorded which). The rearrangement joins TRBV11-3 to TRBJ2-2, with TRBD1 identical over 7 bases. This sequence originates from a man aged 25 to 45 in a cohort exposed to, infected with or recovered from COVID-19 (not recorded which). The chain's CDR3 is CASSLGDRTNTGELFF. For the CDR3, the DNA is TGTGCCAGCAGCTTAGGGGACAGAACGAACACCGGGGAGCTGTTTTTT.